These 21 T cell receptor beta chains came from one sample sequenced in a study of T-cell reconstitution after alpha-beta-depleted transplantation in children. Unique molecular identifiers were used in preparing the TCRbeta library. Each CDR3 protein gets one entry after TCRdb re-called the PCR reads with MiXCR. Of approximately 400,000 distinct CDR3 sequences listed, roughly a tenth are singletons. Sample: PBMCs from the stem cell graft donor, taken from the stem cell graft. Receptors originate from a human donor who donated a stem cell graft to a child with acute myeloid leukemia.

This clonotype came up many times. The rearrangement joins TRBV7-3 to TRBJ2-3, with 14 bases identical to TRBD2. The CDR3 is 17 amino acids. Germline V lookup: CDR1 SGHTA, CDR2 FQGTGA. The trim removed 0 bases at V and 5 bases at J, leaving 4 bases unmatched. The CDR3: CASSLTGLAGVGDTQYF. The DNA of the CDR3 is TGTGCCAGCAGCTTAACGGGACTAGCGGGAGTCGGAGATACGCAGTATTTT.

Many counts were recorded for this clonotype. The chain couples TRBV5-6 to TRBJ1-1; D not certain. The CDR3 runs to 13 residues. In germline, CDR1 is SGHDT, CDR2 YYEEEE. V shed 4 bases and J shed 6 bases, with 13 bases lying between them. The CDR3 spells CASSLSNSPEAFF. CDR3 DNA: TGTGCCAGCAGCCTGTCGAATTCGCCTGAAGCTTTCTTT.

V gene TRBV18 combines with J gene TRBJ2-1; the match to TRBD2 covers 7 bases. The junction had 8 bases not matched to a gene; V was cut back by 5 bases and J by 1 base. Germline CDR1 reads KGHSH; CDR2 reads LQKENI. CDR3 size: 16 residues. This CDR3 reads CASSKRLARSYNEQFF. The CDR3, as DNA: TGTGCCAGCTCAAAGCGACTAGCACGGTCCTACAATGAGCAGTTCTTC. Using reference TRBV18 and TRBJ2-1 for the parts outside the CDR3, the full variable domain is NAGVMQNPRHLVRRRGQEARLRCSPMKGHSHVYWYRQLPEEGLKFMVYLQKENIIDESGMPKERFSAEFPKEGPSILRIQQVVRGDSAAYFCASSKRLARSYNEQFFGPGTRLTVL.

There are a few counts of this clonotype. The chain is built from TRBV3-1 and TRBJ1-6; D gene unclear. V lost 1 base, J lost 5 bases, and 9 bases lay in between. The CDR3 covers 15 residues. Germline CDR1 reads LGHDT; CDR2 reads YNNKEL (reference sequence). The CDR3 DNA is TGTGCCAGCAGCCAAGGCTCAGGAGATAATTCACCCCTCCACTTT. The encoded protein is CASSQGSGDNSPLHF.

This clonotype was found many times. The chain combines TRBV29-1 with TRBJ1-1, with 7 bases fitting TRBD1. The trim removed 7 bases at V and 2 bases at J, leaving 10 bases unmatched. The CDR3 totals 14 residues. Per germline, CDR1 SQVTM and CDR2 ANQGSEA. CDR3 coding DNA: TGCAGCGCAGCCTCCGGGACAGCCAACACTGAAGCTTTCTTT. This gives the protein CSAASGTANTEAFF.

This clonotype turned up a few times. The gene calls are TRBV29-1 and TRBJ1-2; D remains unclear. Germline CDR1 and CDR2: SQVTM and ANQGSEA. This CDR3 spans 13 amino acids. Trimming left V 7 bases short and J 3 bases short, with 15 bases between. The CDR3 DNA reads TGCAGCGGCGTATCGGGCGGGGACTATGGCTACACCTTC. Translation: CSGVSGGDYGYTF.

The sample holds many counts of this clonotype. The chain links TRBV29-1 to TRBJ2-1; weak D call: TRBD1 (5 bases). Trimming stripped 5 bases from V and 8 bases from J, with 16 bases between. From germline, CDR1 is SQVTM and CDR2 ANQGSEA. The CDR3 loop spans 13 amino acids. The DNA of the CDR3 is TGCAGCGTTCGGACAAGGTTGACCTATGAGCAGTTCTTC. Its translation: CSVRTRLTYEQFF.

In this sample, this clonotype turned up a few times. The rearrangement uses TRBV5-1 and TRBJ1-1, with D unresolved. V lost 4 bases, J lost 5 bases, and 18 bases lay in between. Germline CDR1 is SGHRS and CDR2 is YFSETQ. The CDR3 is made up of 15 amino acids. The CDR3 is CASSPMQPGGTEAFF. CDR3 coding DNA: TGCGCCAGCAGCCCGATGCAGCCGGGAGGGACTGAAGCTTTCTTT.

The chain carries TRBV12-3 or TRBV12-4 and TRBJ2-1; the D gene is possibly TRBD1 (5 bases). Trimming shortened V by 4 bases and J by 2 bases, and 12 bases separated the two germline ends. The CDR3 is 15 residues long. The CDR3 reads CASSSTQVAYNEQFF. CDR3 coding DNA: TGTGCCAGCAGTTCAACACAGGTAGCCTACAATGAGCAGTTCTTC.

The chain carries TRBV11-2 and TRBJ2-3; possibly TRBD1 for D (5 bases). Trimming pared 1 base from V and 0 bases from J, leaving 8 bases between. This CDR3 has 15 amino acids. CDR1 and CDR2 (germline): SGHAT, FQNNGV. The CDR3, as DNA: TGTGCCAGCAGCTTAGTAACAGGCAGCACAGATACGCAGTATTTT. This sequence encodes CASSLVTGSTDTQYF.

This clonotype came up a few times. This chain connects TRBV6-2 or TRBV6-3 to TRBJ2-2; D perhaps matches TRBD1 (6 bases). Between the trimmed V and J ends, which lost 6 bases and 0 bases, there was a span of 11 bases. CDR1 is MNHEY, CDR2 SVGEGT, per germline. The CDR3 extends over 15 amino acids. CDR3 DNA: TGTGCCAGCAGCCGGGGACATCCGAACACCGGGGAGCTGTTTTTT. Its protein product is CASSRGHPNTGELFF.

This clonotype has more than one count but fewer than ten. The chain joins TRBV20-1 to TRBJ2-1, with TRBD2 matching over 8 bases. The germline CDR1 and CDR2 sequences are DFQATT and SNEGSKA (reference sequence). The CDR3 totals 13 residues. V trimming: 5 bases; J trimming: 9 bases; junction bases outside the gene matches: 9. The CDR3 sequence is CSAPTGLASEQFF. The CDR3 nucleotides read TGCAGTGCTCCAACCGGACTAGCCAGTGAGCAGTTCTTC.

The gene calls are TRBV5-1 and TRBJ2-1; 7 positions agree with TRBD2. V shed 0 bases, J shed 6 bases, and the junction held 9 bases outside the gene matches. This CDR3 is built from 16 residues. Germline-derived CDR1 and CDR2 are SGHRS and YFSETQ. CDR3 loop: CASSLAPGGLSNEQFF. The CDR3 DNA sequence: TGCGCCAGCAGCTTGGCCCCGGGGGGTTTGAGCAATGAGCAGTTCTTC.

This clonotype was counted a few times. V usage is TRBV27 and J usage is TRBJ2-5; TRBD2 might be the D (6 bases). The ends were cut back, 4 bases at V and 3 bases at J, with 15 bases in the middle. The CDR3 consists of 15 residues. The germline V gene encodes CDR1 MNHEY and CDR2 SMNVEV (reference sequence). The CDR3 region is CASSSPLTGEETQYF. Here the CDR3 DNA reads TGTGCCAGCAGTTCCCCCCTCACGGGGGAAGAGACCCAGTACTTC.

This clonotype has just a few counts. The chain has TRBV7-2 and TRBJ1-6, with unresolved D. The CDR3 loop spans 13 amino acids. Trimming shortened V by 4 bases and J by 8 bases, and 9 bases separated the two germline ends. CDR1 is SGHTA, CDR2 FQGNSA, per germline. The CDR3 is CASSSDLYSPLHF. The CDR3 bases are TGTGCCAGCAGCTCCGACCTCTATTCACCCCTCCACTTT.

This clonotype was counted a few times. The chain carries TRBV5-1 and TRBJ2-1, with TRBD1 matching over 7 bases. The J segment lost 1 base and the V segment lost 0 bases, leaving 4 bases of the junction unmatched. CDR1 and CDR2 from the germline V gene are SGHRS and YFSETQ. The CDR3 sequence is 16 residues long. The CDR3: CASSLGGQQSYNEQFF. The DNA for the CDR3 is TGCGCCAGCAGCTTGGGGGGACAGCAATCCTACAATGAGCAGTTCTTC.

The rearrangement uses TRBV5-1 and TRBJ2-3; 10 bases are a match to TRBD2. V was clipped by 4 bases and J by 11 bases; unmatched bases: 7. Germline-derived CDR1 and CDR2 are SGHRS and YFSETQ. CDR3 length equals 13 residues. CDR3 region: CASSTGLAKRQYF. CDR3 coding DNA: TGCGCCAGCAGCACGGGACTAGCGAAAAGGCAGTATTTT.

This clonotype was recorded a few times. J is TRBJ1-1 and V is TRBV3-1; D ambiguous. Germline V gives CDR1 LGHDT, CDR2 YNNKEL (reference sequence). The CDR3 spans 13 residues. Trimming pared 1 base from V and 11 bases from J, leaving 14 bases between. DNA of the CDR3: TGTGCCAGCAGCCAAGGTCCGGGATCGGGTGCTTTCTTT. It yields the protein CASSQGPGSGAFF.

This clonotype was observed at least ten times. The V gene is TRBV11-2, the J gene TRBJ2-5; a possible D gene is TRBD2 (6 bases). V shed 6 bases and J shed 1 base, with 15 bases lying between them. The CDR3 runs 15 residues. Germline values: CDR1 SGHAT, CDR2 FQNNGV. This chain's CDR3 is CASSLERVPQETQYF. The CDR3 nucleotides read TGTGCCAGCAGTCTCGAGCGGGTCCCCCAAGAGACCCAGTACTTC.

This chain connects TRBV7-3 to TRBJ2-2; D gene ambiguous. The CDR3 is 13 amino acids. The V and J ends lost 1 base and 6 bases respectively, with 6 bases between them. Germline-derived CDR1 and CDR2 are SGHTA and FQGTGA. The CDR3 protein is CASSLKASGELFF. The CDR3 DNA reads TGTGCCAGCAGCTTAAAAGCCTCCGGGGAGCTGTTTTTT.

This chain links TRBV30 with TRBJ2-7, with D possibly matching TRBD2 (6 bases). CDR1 and CDR2 (germline): GTSNPN, SVGIG (reference sequence). Trimming removed 4 bases from V and 2 bases from J, with 9 bases in between. The CDR3 contains 12 residues. CDR3 nucleotides: TGTGCCTGGAACCGCGGGGCCTACGAGCAGTACTTC. It encodes CAWNRGAYEQYF.